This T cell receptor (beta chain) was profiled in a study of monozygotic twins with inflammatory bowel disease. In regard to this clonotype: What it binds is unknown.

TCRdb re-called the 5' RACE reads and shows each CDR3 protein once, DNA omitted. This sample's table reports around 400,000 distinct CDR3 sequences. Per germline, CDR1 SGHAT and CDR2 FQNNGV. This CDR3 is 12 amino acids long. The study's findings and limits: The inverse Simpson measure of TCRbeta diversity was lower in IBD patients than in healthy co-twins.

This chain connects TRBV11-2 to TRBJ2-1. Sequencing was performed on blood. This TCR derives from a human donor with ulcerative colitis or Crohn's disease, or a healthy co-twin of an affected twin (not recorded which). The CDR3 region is CASSLGRNEQFF.